A selection of T cell receptor beta chains follows, all from one sample in a study of T cells in Graves' hyperthyroidism and ophthalmopathy. One entry per CDR3 protein results from TCRdb running MiXCR on the multiplex PCR reads. The table shows hundreds of thousands of distinct CDR3 sequences, with roughly 14% occurring only once. The sequencing sample was made of blood. The receptors originated from a woman aged 18-29 years with Graves' hyperthyroidism. The CDR3 runs from the conserved cysteine through the conserved F or W. The D gene is left open where the match is weak.

j_gene: TRBJ2-5; d_gene: TRBD2; v_gene: TRBV6-2/TRBV6-3; CDR3aa: CASSSPRRGGQETQYF
j_gene: TRBJ1-1; d_gene: TRBD1; v_gene: TRBV9; CDR3aa: CASSSRQGGAFF
j_gene: TRBJ2-7; d_gene: TRBD2; v_gene: TRBV5-6; CDR3aa: CASSLLSVEGGREQYF
j_gene: TRBJ2-2; d_gene: .; v_gene: TRBV7-8; CDR3aa: CASSLVGGGAWTGELFF
j_gene: TRBJ2-2; d_gene: .; v_gene: TRBV9; CDR3aa: CASSADPLAGELFF
j_gene: TRBJ1-5; d_gene: TRBD1; v_gene: TRBV5-8; CDR3aa: CASGRGLSNQPQHF
j_gene: TRBJ1-2; d_gene: .; v_gene: TRBV20-1; CDR3aa: CSATGHRRGYTF
j_gene: TRBJ1-5; d_gene: .; v_gene: TRBV28; CDR3aa: CASSLLEPQHF
j_gene: TRBJ2-3; d_gene: TRBD2; v_gene: TRBV10-3; CDR3aa: CATLGTTQPDTDTQYF
j_gene: TRBJ2-7; d_gene: .; v_gene: TRBV12-3/TRBV12-4; CDR3aa: CASSLTDRSYEQYF
j_gene: TRBJ1-2; d_gene: TRBD1; v_gene: TRBV5-1; CDR3aa: CASSLAGGYGYTF
j_gene: TRBJ2-2; d_gene: .; v_gene: TRBV5-1; CDR3aa: CASSPLAGTGELFF
j_gene: TRBJ1-2; d_gene: TRBD1; v_gene: TRBV19; CDR3aa: CASSIGTGGRGYTF
j_gene: TRBJ2-7; d_gene: .; v_gene: TRBV12-3/TRBV12-4; CDR3aa: CASSFGGHYEQYF
j_gene: TRBJ2-4; d_gene: .; v_gene: TRBV20-1; CDR3aa: CSANGQQKNIQYF
j_gene: TRBJ2-5; d_gene: .; v_gene: TRBV6-1; CDR3aa: CAGRTGETQYF
j_gene: TRBJ2-3; d_gene: .; v_gene: TRBV20-1; CDR3aa: CSARGRSDGLVGGQYF
j_gene: TRBJ1-3; d_gene: .; v_gene: TRBV7-2; CDR3aa: CASSAVSLRGNTIYF
j_gene: TRBJ1-2; d_gene: .; v_gene: TRBV3-1; CDR3aa: CASGYRDNYGYTF
j_gene: TRBJ2-7; d_gene: TRBD2; v_gene: TRBV27; CDR3aa: CASSLAGGSSYEQYF
j_gene: TRBJ1-1; d_gene: TRBD1; v_gene: TRBV5-1; CDR3aa: CASSPRSLQGRAEAFF
j_gene: TRBJ2-5; d_gene: .; v_gene: TRBV20-1; CDR3aa: CSARAPEETQYF
j_gene: TRBJ1-4; d_gene: .; v_gene: TRBV3-1; CDR3aa: CASSDTGSPMPTNEKLFF
j_gene: TRBJ2-5; d_gene: TRBD1; v_gene: TRBV18; CDR3aa: CASSPLQGTQETQYF
j_gene: TRBJ2-3; d_gene: .; v_gene: TRBV5-5; CDR3aa: CASSSITDTQYF
j_gene: TRBJ2-3; d_gene: TRBD2; v_gene: TRBV27; CDR3aa: CASSLWGGGADTQYF
j_gene: TRBJ2-7; d_gene: .; v_gene: TRBV12-3/TRBV12-4; CDR3aa: CASSLAGEAFRQYF
j_gene: TRBJ2-1; d_gene: TRBD2; v_gene: TRBV20-1; CDR3aa: CSARGLGGGDYNEQFF
j_gene: TRBJ2-5; d_gene: .; v_gene: TRBV2; CDR3aa: CASSAQQETQYF
j_gene: TRBJ2-5; d_gene: TRBD1; v_gene: TRBV7-9; CDR3aa: CASSPTGGGQTQYF
j_gene: TRBJ1-5; d_gene: TRBD1; v_gene: TRBV20-1; CDR3aa: CSASGRGLHQPQHF
j_gene: TRBJ1-5; d_gene: TRBD1; v_gene: TRBV5-1; CDR3aa: CASSSVGTGQSQPQHF
j_gene: TRBJ2-5; d_gene: TRBD1; v_gene: TRBV19; CDR3aa: CASSIPLSTGIETQYF
j_gene: TRBJ1-1; d_gene: .; v_gene: TRBV19; CDR3aa: CASIGDTEAFF
j_gene: TRBJ2-6; d_gene: .; v_gene: TRBV30; CDR3aa: CAWTKGQSSGANVLTF
j_gene: TRBJ1-1; d_gene: TRBD1; v_gene: TRBV27; CDR3aa: CASSFDRGNTEAFF
j_gene: TRBJ1-5; d_gene: TRBD1; v_gene: TRBV11-2; CDR3aa: CASSLGGQGGQPQHF
j_gene: TRBJ2-5; d_gene: .; v_gene: TRBV5-1; CDR3aa: CASSPLPGEQETQYF
j_gene: TRBJ2-7; d_gene: .; v_gene: TRBV12-3/TRBV12-4; CDR3aa: CASSRTPYEQYF
j_gene: TRBJ2-5; d_gene: TRBD2; v_gene: TRBV12-3/TRBV12-4; CDR3aa: CASSYTLAGAWETQYF
j_gene: TRBJ2-7; d_gene: .; v_gene: TRBV6-2/TRBV6-3; CDR3aa: CASSGGGTYEQYF
j_gene: TRBJ1-1; d_gene: .; v_gene: TRBV30; CDR3aa: CAWRQGHTEAFF
j_gene: TRBJ2-3; d_gene: .; v_gene: TRBV20-1; CDR3aa: CSARDRTRSPTDTQYF